A selection of T cell receptor beta chains follows, all from one sample in a study of tumor and adjacent non-tumor tissue in lung cancer. TCRdb used MiXCR to reprocess the multiplex PCR reads, holding one entry per CDR3 protein. The profile shows more than 85,000 distinct CDR3 sequences, 84% of them singletons. Sequencing used lung tumor tissue. The receptors were gathered from a man aged 70-80 years with non-small cell lung cancer. Both conserved end residues are part of each CDR3. A D gene is named only where the DNA matches it firmly. Size values are once, few and many counts, or a class for expanded clones, and some rows have none.

size	V	J	D	DNA	CDR3
NA	TRBV4-3	TRBJ1-5	NA	TGCCCCAGCAGCCAAGCGGATAGACGGCCCCAGCATTTT	CPSSQADRRPQHF
NA	TRBV6-5	TRBJ1-2	TRBD1	TGTGCCTGCAGTTACACTTTGACAGGGGGTGGGTACTATGGCTACACCTTC	CACSYTLTGGGYYGYTF
NA	TRBV6-2/TRBV6-3	TRBJ2-7	NA	TGTGCCAGCAGTTCCCAAGGGGGGCTCTACAGCTACGAGCATTATTTC	CASSSQGGLYSYEHYF
NA	TRBV4-2	TRBJ1-2	NA	TGTGCCAGCAGCCCTACCGGGAAAGATATCCTCTATGGCTATACCTTC	CASSPTGKDILYGYTF
NA	TRBV7-9	TRBJ1-2	NA	TGTGCCAGCAGCTTGCTGGACTATGGCCACACCTTC	CASSLLDYGHTF
once	TRBV11-3	TRBJ1-1	TRBD1	TGTGCCAGCTCGACGGGACAGGGGTTTGGGAACACTGAAGTTTTCTTT	CASSTGQGFGNTEVFF
NA	TRBV4-2	TRBJ2-1	TRBD2	TGTGCCAGCAGCCAAGATCCCTGGCTAGCGGTTGGAAAGCAGTTCTTC	CASSQDPWLAVGKQFF
NA	TRBV10-3	TRBJ1-2	NA	TGTGCCATCAGTGAGTCGCCCAACTATGGTTGCACCTTC	CAISESPNYGCTF
NA	TRBV20-1	TRBJ2-3	NA	TGCACTGCCGTAGAGGCAGATACGCAGTATTTT	CTAVEADTQYF
NA	TRBV5-1	TRBJ1-2	NA	TGCGCCAGCAGCTTGGATGGGAGGGGCGACTATGGCTACAACTTC	CASSLDGRGDYGYNF
many	TRBV28	TRBJ2-7	TRBD1	TGTGCCAGCAGTCGGGACAGCCAGCTTTCCTACGAGCAGTACTTC	CASSRDSQLSYEQYF
NA	TRBV6-1	TRBJ2-1	NA	TGTGCCAGCAGTGAAGACACGCAGCTACAGCAGGAGGCCCACAATCAGCAGTTCTTC	CASSEDTQLQQEAHNQQFF
once	TRBV7-9	TRBJ2-1	NA	TGTGCCAGTAGCCCCTCCGGGGGCAGAATCAATGAGCAGTTCTTC	CASSPSGGRINEQFF
NA	TRBV5-5	TRBJ1-5	TRBD1	TGTGCCAGCATCCGGACAGGGGGGAACCAGCCCCAGCATTTT	CASIRTGGNQPQHF
NA	TRBV6-5	TRBJ1-2	TRBD1	TGTGCCAGCAGTCATGACCAGGGGGAGAGTGACTACACCTTC	CASSHDQGESDYTF
NA	TRBV7-8	TRBJ2-7	NA	TGTGCCAGTAGCTCCCGTCGGCAGGGGGGCTCCTACGAACAGCACTTC	CASSSRRQGGSYEQHF
NA	TRBV29-1	TRBJ1-2	NA	TGCAGCGTGAAGGGAGGAGGCTGTGGCTACACCTTC	CSVKGGGCGYTF
NA	TRBV11-2	TRBJ2-2	TRBD1	TGTGCCAGCAGCTTAGTGGACACAGGGGTTGTCGGGAAGCTGTTTTTT	CASSLVDTGVVGKLFF
NA	TRBV5-1	TRBJ2-7	TRBD2	TGCGCCAGCAGACAACACAGGGATGCTAGCGGGGATACCTACGAGCAGTACTTC	CASRQHRDASGDTYEQYF
NA	TRBV29-1	TRBJ2-7	NA	TGCAGCGTCTGGGGGACGAACCCCGAGCAGTGTTTC	CSVWGTNPEQCF
NA	TRBV28	TRBJ2-2	NA	TGTGCCAGCAGTTTATTCCCTAGCGCAGGGGAGCTGTTTTTT	CASSLFPSAGELFF
NA	TRBV6-5	TRBJ2-3	TRBD2	TGTGCCAGCAGTTCCTTTTGGGGTAGCGGGATAACAGATACGCAGTATTTT	CASSSFWGSGITDTQYF
once	TRBV5-4	TRBJ2-5	NA	TGTGCCAGCAGCGCCGCAGGATCACAAGAGACCCAGTACTTC	CASSAAGSQETQYF
NA	TRBV6-2/TRBV6-3	TRBJ2-1	NA	TGTGCCAGCAGTCCGGTAGGCAATACCAATGAGCAGTTCTTC	CASSPVGNTNEQFF